This T cell receptor (beta chain) was identified during a study of blood T cells in healthy people across ages. CDR3 length: 15 residues. Germline V gene data show CDR1 as MNHEY and CDR2 as SVGEGT. Points on this clonotype: Its antigen is unidentified.

Combining a sample-barcoded 5' primer with a J-beta primer mix, a second PCR ran for roughly 6 to 12 cycles. Using its own MiXCR run on the 5' RACE reads, TCRdb lists one record per CDR3 protein. The table lists more than 1,400,000 distinct CDR3 sequences, 42% of them singletons. Study conclusions and caveats: As age increased, TCR beta diversity per million T cells fell in a roughly linear fashion.

The sample consisted of blood. This chain connects TRBV6-2 or TRBV6-3 to TRBJ2-4, with D tentatively TRBD2 (6 bases). The end of the DNA is better explained by TRBJ2-7, so the J call may be wrong. The TCR was taken from a woman aged 18-29 years in good health. The CDR3 DNA follows: TGTGCCATTAAGAGAAAAGCGGGTCGAGCCTACGAGCAGTACTTC. This sequence encodes CAIKRKAGRAYEQYF.